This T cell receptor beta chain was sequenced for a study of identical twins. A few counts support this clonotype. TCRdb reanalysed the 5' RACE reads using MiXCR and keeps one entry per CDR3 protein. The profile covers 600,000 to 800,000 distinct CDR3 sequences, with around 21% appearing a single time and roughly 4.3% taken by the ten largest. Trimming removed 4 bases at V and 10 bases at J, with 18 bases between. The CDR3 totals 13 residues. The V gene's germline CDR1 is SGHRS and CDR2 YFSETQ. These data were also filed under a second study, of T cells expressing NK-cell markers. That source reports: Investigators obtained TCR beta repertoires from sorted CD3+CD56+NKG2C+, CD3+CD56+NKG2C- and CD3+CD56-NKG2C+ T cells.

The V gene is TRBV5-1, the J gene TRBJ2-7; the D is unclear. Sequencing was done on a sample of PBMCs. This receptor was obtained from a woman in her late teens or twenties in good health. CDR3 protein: CASSPRTDAAQYF. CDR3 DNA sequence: TGCGCCAGCAGCCCACGGACGGACGCGGCACAGTACTTC.